Below are 27 T cell receptor beta chains sequenced from a single sample in a study of blood T cell repertoires in COVID-19. Assay: immunoSEQ multiplex PCR; the TCRdb copy retains only in-frame clones and omits some. Of 350,000 or so clones listed, around 89% are singletons. Sequenced input: peripheral blood. All receptors come from a man younger than 30 with active or convalescent COVID-19.

The chain uses TRBV7-2 and TRBJ2-7, with 7 bases that match TRBD1. CDR1 SGHTA and CDR2 FQGNSA come from the germline V gene. Trimming at V came to 5 bases and at J to 2 bases, leaving 6 bases not matched to a gene. CDR3 length: 14 residues. The CDR3 region has the DNA TGTGCCAGCAGCCACCCCGGGACAGCCTACGAGCAGTACTTC. The encoded protein is CASSHPGTAYEQYF.

The chain couples TRBV9 to TRBJ2-7; 7 bases line up with TRBD2. The CDR3 covers 12 residues. CDR1 is SGDLS and CDR2 is YYNGEE in the germline V gene. J was trimmed by 5 bases and V by 3 bases; bases with no gene match: 2. DNA for the CDR3: TGTGCCAGCAGCGCCGCGGGGGACGAGCAGTACTTC. Translated: CASSAAGDEQYF.

This chain links TRBV28 with TRBJ2-1, with D tentatively TRBD2 (7 bases). Germline CDR1 is MDHEN and CDR2 is SYDVKM. Trimming took 2 bases from V and 9 from J, leaving 14 bases between them. The CDR3 has 14 amino acids. The CDR3 region has the DNA TGTGCCAGCAGTTTAGGGGGGGCGAGGGGTGAGCAGTTCTTC. Translating it yields CASSLGGARGEQFF.

The CDR3 coding sequence is TGTGCCAGCAGGCGGGGGACTAGCGAATTCGGGGAGCTGTTTTTT. It specifies CASRRGTSEFGELFF. The V gene is TRBV7-9, the J gene TRBJ2-2, with 10 bases identical to TRBD2. V lost 6 bases and J lost 7; bases outside the gene matches: 8. Germline CDR1 and CDR2: SEHNR and FQNEAQ (reference sequence). This CDR3 is built from 15 residues.

This rearrangement joins TRBV7-2 to TRBJ2-5, with 7 positions matching TRBD2. This CDR3 contains 13 residues. Germline CDR1 SGHTA, CDR2 FQGNSA. The trim removed 2 bases at V and 9 bases at J, leaving 6 bases unmatched. The CDR3 DNA follows: TGTGCCAGCAGCTTAAGGACTAGGGGTGCCCAGTACTTC. As protein: CASSLRTRGAQYF.

CDR3 DNA sequence: TGTGCCAGCAGCCCCGGGACTAGCATTATTCGGTACTTC. This gives the protein CASSPGTSIIRYF. This rearrangement joins TRBV27 to TRBJ2-7; 9 bases map to TRBD2. With 6 bases clipped from V and 12 bases from J, the junction kept 12 bases outside the gene matches. The germline V gene encodes CDR1 MNHEY and CDR2 SMNVEV (reference sequence). CDR3 length: 13 amino acids.

CDR3 in DNA: TGTGCCAGCAGTTCTGCAACCGTGGGGGAGGGTTATGGCTACACCTTC. Translated, it gives CASSSATVGEGYGYTF. The chain links TRBV28 to TRBJ1-2, with D possibly being TRBD1 (5 bases). This CDR3 has 16 residues. Germline values: CDR1 MDHEN, CDR2 SYDVKM. Trimming took 4 bases from V and 5 from J, leaving 20 bases between them.

J is TRBJ2-7 and V is TRBV2, with 7 bases aligning to TRBD1. J lost 1 base, V lost 6 bases, and 6 bases had no gene match. Germline V lookup: CDR1 SNHLY, CDR2 FYNNEI. The CDR3 runs to 14 residues. This CDR3 is CASSDGQESYEQYF. The CDR3 DNA sequence: TGTGCCAGCAGCGATGGACAGGAATCCTACGAGCAGTACTTC.

Turning to this clone: At one boundary the junction diverges from the germline segment, which might be a read error. The chain uses TRBV7-7 and TRBJ2-7; D may be TRBD1 (6 bases). This CDR3 is 15 amino acids long. Germline V gives CDR1 SSHAT, CDR2 FNYEAQ (reference sequence). The CDR3 region is CASSLATGPSYEQYF. DNA of the CDR3: TGTGCTAGCAGCTTAGCGACAGGACCCTCCTACGAGCAGTACTTC.

This clone was picked up one time. The gene calls are TRBV28 and TRBJ2-3; maybe TRBD1 (7 bases). Trimming took 2 bases from V and 4 from J, leaving 19 bases between them. This CDR3 comprises 17 residues. Germline V gene sequence: CDR1 MDHEN, CDR2 SYDVKM. CDR3 loop: CASSLPTGDSYSDTQYF. DNA of the CDR3: TGTGCCAGCAGTTTACCCACGGGGGACAGTTATTCAGATACGCAGTATTTT.

The chain recombines TRBV3-1 (or the pseudogene TRBV3-2) with TRBJ2-3; TRBD1 is a possible D gene (6 bases). Germline V gene sequence: CDR1 LGHDT, CDR2 YNNKEL (reference sequence). This CDR3 contains 17 residues. The V end lost 1 base, the J end lost 2 bases, and 16 bases lay between the germline ends. CDR3 region: CASSQGTANKITDTQYF. In DNA, the CDR3 is TGTGCCAGCAGCCAAGGGACAGCCAACAAAATCACAGATACGCAGTATTTT.

The genes are TRBV5-6 and TRBJ2-7; 8 bases line up with TRBD1. Germline V gene sequence: CDR1 SGHDT, CDR2 YYEEEE. CDR3 length: 15 amino acids. V dropped 4 bases and J dropped 1; count of bases not matched to a gene: 7. The CDR3 DNA sequence: TGTGCCAGCAGCCGTCTCGGACAGGGATCCTACGAGCAGTACTTC. It codes for CASSRLGQGSYEQYF.

The V and J genes are TRBV6-2 or TRBV6-3 and TRBJ2-1, with 10 bases lining up with TRBD2. Germline-derived CDR1 and CDR2 are MNHEY and SVGEGT. CDR3 length equals 15 residues. V was clipped by 2 bases and J by 13 bases; unmatched bases: 11. CDR3 in amino acids: CASSYRASGSQGQFF. The CDR3 coding sequence is TGTGCCAGCAGTTACCGAGCTAGCGGGAGCCAGGGACAGTTCTTC.

The V and J genes are TRBV21-1 and TRBJ1-5; the table gives TRBD1 as D, unverified against the DNA. TRBV21-1 is assigned pseudogene status. The CDR3 totals 17 residues. In nucleotides, the CDR3 is TGTGCCAGCAGCAAAGTCAGGGGCAGGTATAGCAATCAGCCCCAGCATTTT. Protein product: CASSKVRGRYSNQPQHF.

This clone was counted between two and nine times. The chain recombines TRBV15 with TRBJ1-1, with 7 nucleotides matching TRBD1. The germline V gene encodes CDR1 LNHNV and CDR2 YYDKDF (reference sequence). V lost 5 bases to trimming and J lost 5 bases; unmatched junction nucleotides: 11. The length of the CDR3 is 15 residues. CDR3: CATSSRGQGVTEAFF. The CDR3 DNA is TGTGCCACCAGCTCAAGGGGGCAGGGAGTTACTGAAGCTTTCTTT.

This chain joins TRBV7-8 and TRBJ1-2, with 7 bases matching TRBD1. The CDR3 totals 13 residues. With 5 bases clipped from V and 5 bases from J, the junction kept 5 bases outside the gene matches. Germline V gene sequence: CDR1 SGHVS, CDR2 FQNEAQ. The DNA for the CDR3 is TGTGCCAGCAGCCGACAGGGAGGGTATGGCTACACCTTC. Translating gives CASSRQGGYGYTF.

The chain links TRBV5-1 to TRBJ2-3; 8 nucleotides match TRBD2. The CDR3 spans 17 residues. Germline V gives CDR1 SGHRS, CDR2 YFSETQ. The V gene end was trimmed by 4 bases and the J gene end by 4 bases; junction bases not matched to a gene: 14. The CDR3 DNA reads as TGCGCCAGCAGCACGGCTCGCGGTAGCGGGGTTGCAGATACGCAGTATTTT. The encoded protein is CASSTARGSGVADTQYF.

CDR3 bases: TGTGCCAGCAGCCAAGATCGGGGGGTACAAGGCAATTCACCCCTCCACTTT. Translated: CASSQDRGVQGNSPLHF. This chain uses TRBV3-1 (or the pseudogene TRBV3-2) with TRBJ1-6; D is possibly TRBD1 (5 bases). The CDR3 consists of 17 residues. The V gene's germline CDR1 is LGHDT and CDR2 YNNKEL (reference sequence). Trimming removed 0 bases at V and 7 bases at J, with 16 bases between.

This clone was counted only a few times. This chain links TRBV28 with TRBJ2-1; 7 nucleotides match TRBD2. CDR3 size: 14 residues. Germline assignment: CDR1 MDHEN and CDR2 SYDVKM. The ends lost 5 bases at V and 4 bases at J; junction bases unmatched: 5. CDR3 DNA sequence: TGTGCCAGCAGTCTCGGGACTATTTACAATGAGCAGTTCTTC. It specifies CASSLGTIYNEQFF.

The rearrangement links TRBV7-2 to TRBJ2-5; 10 bases fit TRBD1. The V gene end was trimmed by 3 bases and the J gene end by 3 bases; junction bases not matched to a gene: 1. The CDR3 is 14 residues long. CDR1 is SGHTA, CDR2 FQGNSA, per germline. The CDR3 here is CASSFGQGEETQYF. CDR3 sequence (DNA): TGTGCCAGCAGCTTCGGACAGGGGGAAGAGACCCAGTACTTC.

J is TRBJ2-1 and V is TRBV24-1; D unresolved. The CDR3 consists of 11 residues. V gave up 9 bases and J gave up 4 bases, with 6 bases separating them. The germline V gene has CDR1 KGHDR and CDR2 SFDVKD. The CDR3 reads CATELYNEQFF. The CDR3 DNA is TGTGCCACCGAGCTTTACAATGAGCAGTTCTTC.

The chain combines TRBV5-5 with TRBJ1-1; D not resolved. The CDR3 sequence is 13 residues long. V gave up 4 bases and J gave up 5 bases, with 12 bases separating them. Germline values: CDR1 SGHKS, CDR2 YYEKEE (reference sequence). The CDR3 sequence: CASSRYLETEAFF. In DNA form, the CDR3 reads TGTGCCAGCAGCCGCTATCTGGAGACTGAAGCTTTCTTT.

This chain connects TRBV4-3 to TRBJ1-4, with D possibly matching TRBD1 (6 bases). The germline CDR1 and CDR2 sequences are LGHNA and YSLEER. This CDR3 is 15 amino acids long. The ends were cut back, 2 bases at V and 6 bases at J, with 13 bases in the middle. The CDR3 region is CASSQQGPGDEKLFF. The CDR3 region has the DNA TGCGCCAGCAGCCAACAGGGACCAGGGGATGAAAAACTGTTTTTT.

The V gene is TRBV27, the J gene TRBJ1-1, with 8 bases matching TRBD1. With 2 bases clipped from V and 8 bases from J, the junction kept 1 base outside the gene matches. The CDR3 extends over 12 amino acids. Looked up from germline, CDR1 is MNHEY and CDR2 is SMNVEV (reference sequence). CDR3 loop: CASSLGTGEAFF. The CDR3 DNA follows: TGTGCCAGCAGTTTAGGGACAGGAGAAGCTTTCTTT.

The chain has TRBV15 and TRBJ2-7; D is unclear. V was pared by 1 base and J by 3 bases, with 13 bases between. The CDR3 has 15 residues. Per the germline V gene, CDR1 is LNHNV and CDR2 is YYDKDF (reference sequence). Written as DNA, the CDR3 is TGTGCCACCAGCAGAGCTTATGACGGAGACTACGAGCAGTACTTC. Translation: CATSRAYDGDYEQYF.

This clone occurred once. This sequence joins TRBV29-1 and TRBJ2-7; 8 bases are shared with TRBD2. The CDR3 covers 14 residues. Germline CDR1 and CDR2: SQVTM and ANQGSEA. Trimming removed 4 bases from V and 0 bases from J; junction bases left unmatched: 5. The CDR3 reads CSVAPGLDSYEQYF. DNA of the CDR3: TGCAGCGTTGCTCCGGGACTAGACTCCTACGAGCAGTACTTC.

This chain joins TRBV19 and TRBJ1-1; D possibly corresponds to TRBD1 (6 bases). The CDR3 runs to 13 residues. Trimming took off 7 bases at V and 4 bases at J, with 13 bases between the two ends. Germline V gives CDR1 LNHDA, CDR2 SQIVND (reference sequence). This CDR3 reads CASKRQELTEAFF. CDR3 nucleotides: TGTGCCAGTAAGAGACAGGAGCTCACTGAAGCTTTCTTT.